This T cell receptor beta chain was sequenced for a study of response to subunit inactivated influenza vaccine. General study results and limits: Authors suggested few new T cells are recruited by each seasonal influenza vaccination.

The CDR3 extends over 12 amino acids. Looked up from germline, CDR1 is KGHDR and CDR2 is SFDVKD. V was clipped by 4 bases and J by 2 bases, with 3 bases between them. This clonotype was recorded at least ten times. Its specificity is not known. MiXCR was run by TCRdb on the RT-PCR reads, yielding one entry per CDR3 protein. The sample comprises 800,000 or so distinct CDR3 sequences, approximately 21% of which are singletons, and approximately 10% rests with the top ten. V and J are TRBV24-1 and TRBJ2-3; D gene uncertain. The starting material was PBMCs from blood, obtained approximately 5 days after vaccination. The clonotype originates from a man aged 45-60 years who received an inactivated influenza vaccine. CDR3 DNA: TGTGCCACCAGTGACTTCACAGATACGCAGTATTTT. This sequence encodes CATSDFTDTQYF.